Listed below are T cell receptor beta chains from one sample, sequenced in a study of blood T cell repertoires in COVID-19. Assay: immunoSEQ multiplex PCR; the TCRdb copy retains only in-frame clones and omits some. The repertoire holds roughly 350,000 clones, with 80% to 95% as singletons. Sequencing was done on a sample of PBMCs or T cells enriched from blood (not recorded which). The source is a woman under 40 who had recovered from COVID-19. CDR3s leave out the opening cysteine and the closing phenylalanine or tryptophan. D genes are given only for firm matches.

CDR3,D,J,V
ASSLSYPGTGEYYGYT,TRBD1,TRBJ1-2,TRBV27
ASSLTGGGEQY,TRBD1,TRBJ2-7,TRBV5-4
ASDRARTDTQY,TRBD1,TRBJ2-3,TRBV28
ASSYVSSGNTIY,NA,TRBJ1-3,TRBV6-5
ASSSGLTNYGYT,NA,TRBJ1-2,TRBV28
ASSTPGQVNTGELF,TRBD1,TRBJ2-2,TRBV5-4
ASSRSLGLAGRTDTQY,TRBD2,TRBJ2-3,TRBV4-3
ASSKGAANYGYT,TRBD1,TRBJ1-2,TRBV28
ASGLTGGSPEAF,TRBD1,TRBJ1-1,TRBV28
ASASDRVNYGYT,TRBD1,TRBJ1-2,TRBV12-5
ASSLSGFGANVLT,NA,TRBJ2-6,TRBV27
ASSGRESYNEQF,TRBD2,TRBJ2-1,TRBV2
AWSGTGEAF,NA,TRBJ1-1,TRBV30
ASSGTSGRPYEQY,TRBD2,TRBJ2-7,TRBV28
ASSSQQGSSGNTIY,NA,TRBJ1-3,TRBV28
ASSLGGGSNQPQH,NA,TRBJ1-5,TRBV28
ASSPTGRYNEQF,NA,TRBJ2-1,TRBV7-3
ASSPGTVYMNTEAF,TRBD1,TRBJ1-1,TRBV28
ASRLGGSYEQY,TRBD2,TRBJ2-7,TRBV5-1
ASSQDPSAEAF,NA,TRBJ1-1,TRBV4-2
ASSKVWGRQQGRNEQF,NA,TRBJ2-1,TRBV21-1
ASSGGAISYYGYT,NA,TRBJ1-2,TRBV28
ASSAGGSYEQY,NA,TRBJ2-7,TRBV5-1
ASSQLPTGGPYEQY,TRBD1,TRBJ2-7,TRBV4-1
ASRERVVAGADTQY,NA,TRBJ2-3,TRBV6-1
ASSFRLAENSYEQY,TRBD2,TRBJ2-7,TRBV11-1
ASGFQPKGEGVYGYT,NA,TRBJ1-2,TRBV12-5
SVERTWGGELF,NA,TRBJ2-2,TRBV29-1
ASSYSARSDSPLH,NA,TRBJ1-6,TRBV6-5
ASSISTRGNQPQH,NA,TRBJ1-5,TRBV19
ASRQGGQPQH,TRBD1,TRBJ1-5,TRBV28
ATSDYTGHEQF,NA,TRBJ2-1,TRBV24-1
ASSEDIYEQF,NA,TRBJ2-1,TRBV6-1
ASSSASGGWTEAF,TRBD1,TRBJ1-1,TRBV28
ASSESTDSNQPQH,NA,TRBJ1-5,TRBV2
ASSLAGDNYGYT,NA,TRBJ1-2,TRBV5-1
ASSKSDGGRVVSPLH,NA,TRBJ1-6,TRBV21-1
ATSRGRGKITEAF,NA,TRBJ1-1,TRBV15
ASSQDSNYEQY,NA,TRBJ2-7,TRBV6-5
SASRGEAF,NA,TRBJ1-1,TRBV20-1
AISAGGSAETQY,TRBD2,TRBJ2-5,TRBV10-3
ASSRDRDNQPQH,TRBD1,TRBJ1-5,TRBV6-5
AGPAPRLAGVFTSYEQY,NA,TRBJ2-7,TRBV21-1